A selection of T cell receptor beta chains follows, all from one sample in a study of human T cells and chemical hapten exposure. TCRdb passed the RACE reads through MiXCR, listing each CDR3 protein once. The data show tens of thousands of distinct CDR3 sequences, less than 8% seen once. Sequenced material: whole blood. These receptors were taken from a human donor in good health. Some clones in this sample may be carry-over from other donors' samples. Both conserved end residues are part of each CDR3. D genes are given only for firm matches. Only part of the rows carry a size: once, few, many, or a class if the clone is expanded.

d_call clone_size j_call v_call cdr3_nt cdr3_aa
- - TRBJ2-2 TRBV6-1 TGTGCCATCCGGACAGCCGGGGAGCTGTTTTTT CAIRTAGELFF
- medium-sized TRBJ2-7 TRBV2 TGTGCCAGCATCCATTCAGGGGATCGGGTTTCCTACGAGCAGTACTTC CASIHSGDRVSYEQYF
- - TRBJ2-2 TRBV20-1 TGCAGTGCCGCCTCCGGGACCTCTTCACGCGGGGAGCTGTTTTTT CSAASGTSSRGELFF
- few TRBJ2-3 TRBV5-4 TGTGCCAGCAGCTTGTTGTCCCCAACTAGCACAGATACGCAGTATTTT CASSLLSPTSTDTQYF
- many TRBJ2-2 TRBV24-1 TGTGCCACCAGTGATTACAGGGTTGGCGGGGAGCTGTTTTTT CATSDYRVGGELFF
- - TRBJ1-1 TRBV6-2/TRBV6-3 TGTGCCAGCAGTTACAGGGACACTGAAGCTTTCTTT CASSYRDTEAFF
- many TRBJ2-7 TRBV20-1 TGCAGTGCTAGAGATCGGGCAGGGGGGGGTTACGAGCAGTACTTC CSARDRAGGGYEQYF
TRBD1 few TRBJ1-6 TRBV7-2 TGTGCCAGCAGCCCCGACAGGGTTGGAGTCAATTCACCCCTCCACTTT CASSPDRVGVNSPLHF
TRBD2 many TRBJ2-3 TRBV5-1 TGCGCCAGCAGCTTAGGAATCGGGACTAGCGCAGATACGCAGTATTTT CASSLGIGTSADTQYF
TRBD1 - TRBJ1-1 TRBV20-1 TGCAGTGCTAGAAAGGACAGGGCGAGGACTGAAGCTTTCTTT CSARKDRARTEAFF
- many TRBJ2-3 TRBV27 TGTGCCAGCAGTATCTCCCCTCCAGATACGCAGTATTTT CASSISPPDTQYF
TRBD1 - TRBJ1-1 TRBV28 TGTGCCAGCAGTTTATCGGGACAGGGTAACACTGAAGCTTTCTTT CASSLSGQGNTEAFF
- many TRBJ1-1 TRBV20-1 TGCAGTGCTCCGCGGACGGTTGAAGCTTTCTTT CSAPRTVEAFF
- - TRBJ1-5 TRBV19 TGTGCCAGTAGTACGACACGGGGTCAGCCCCAGCATTTT CASSTTRGQPQHF
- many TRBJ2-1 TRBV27 TGTGCCAGCAGTTCAGAATACTTGGGGAATGAGCAGTTCTTC CASSSEYLGNEQFF
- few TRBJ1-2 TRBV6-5 TGTGCCAGCAGGGTAGGGGACTATGGCTACACCTTC CASRVGDYGYTF
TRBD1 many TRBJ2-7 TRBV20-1 TGCAGTGCCAGGCAAGGGGACAGGGAAACCTACGAGCAGTACTTC CSARQGDRETYEQYF
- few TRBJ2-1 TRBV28 TGTGCCAGCAGCTTAGGGCGCAATGAGCAGTTCTTC CASSLGRNEQFF
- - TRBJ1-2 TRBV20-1 TGCAGTGCCCCGAGGCAGGACCGAAGTGAAAATGGCTACACCTTC CSAPRQDRSENGYTF
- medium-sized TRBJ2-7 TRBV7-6 TGTGCCAGCAGCCCGGGACCGAACTACGAGCAGTACTTC CASSPGPNYEQYF
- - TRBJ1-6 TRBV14 TGTGCCAGCAGCCAAGATATTCAAATCTATAATTCACCCCTCCACTTT CASSQDIQIYNSPLHF
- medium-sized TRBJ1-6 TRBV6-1 TGTGCCAGCAGTCGGCAGGCCAATAATTCACCCCTCCACTTT CASSRQANNSPLHF
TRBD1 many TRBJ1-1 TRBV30 TGTGCCTGGAGCCGTATGGCAGGCGGGACAGGGAACACTGAAGCTTTCTTT CAWSRMAGGTGNTEAFF
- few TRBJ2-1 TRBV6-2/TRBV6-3 TGTGCCAGCAGTTATCGGGGGGCGGATGAGCAGTTCTTC CASSYRGADEQFF
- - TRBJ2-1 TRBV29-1 TGCAGCGTTGGTTTTGGGCGGGATGAGCAGTTCTTC CSVGFGRDEQFF